These T cell receptor beta chains were read from a single sample in a study of molecular identifiers for immune sequencing clone quantification. From the PCR reads, TCRdb called clonotypes with MiXCR, one entry per CDR3 protein. The table shows 300,000 to 400,000 distinct CDR3 sequences, with under 25% occurring only once. Sequenced input: naive CD8+ T cells from blood, with Jurkat cell RNA spiked in. These receptors all come from a human donor in good health. Some libraries in this study had Jurkat cell RNA spiked in. CDR3s include the opening cysteine and the closing phenylalanine or tryptophan. The D gene is left open where the match is weak. Only part of the rows carry a size: once, few, many, or a class if the clone is expanded.

clone_size	v_call	d_call	cdr3_length	j_call	cdr3_aa	cdr3_nt
few	TRBV27	TRBD1	15	TRBJ1-1	CASSTGDRSNTEAFF	TGTGCCAGCAGTACCGGGGACAGGTCGAACACTGAAGCTTTCTTT
many	TRBV7-6	NA	15	TRBJ2-2	CASSLALGSAGELFF	TGTGCCAGCAGCTTAGCGCTGGGGTCGGCCGGGGAGCTGTTTTTT
few	TRBV7-9	TRBD1	17	TRBJ1-3	CASSPWDSGMTGNTIYF	TGTGCCAGCAGCCCCTGGGACAGTGGGATGACTGGAAACACCATATATTTT
many	TRBV9	NA	13	TRBJ2-3	CASSPSNTDTQYF	TGTGCCAGCAGCCCCTCGAACACAGATACGCAGTATTTT
few	TRBV5-6	NA	14	TRBJ2-7	CASSTQMRGYEQYF	TGTGCCAGCAGCACCCAAATGCGGGGTTACGAGCAGTACTTC
few	TRBV28	NA	16	TRBJ2-7	CASSLLSGVIAYEQYF	TGTGCCAGCAGTTTACTGTCTGGGGTAATCGCCTACGAGCAGTACTTC
few	TRBV27	TRBD2	15	TRBJ2-7	CASSLVAGGPYEQYF	TGTGCCAGCAGTTTGGTAGCGGGGGGACCCTACGAGCAGTACTTC
NA	TRBV28	NA	16	TRBJ1-1	CASSLPDTLGNTEAFF	TGTGCCAGCAGTTTACCCGACACGTTGGGAAACACTGAAGCTTTCTTT
few	TRBV19	TRBD2	14	TRBJ2-3	CASNGGTNTDTQYF	TGTGCCAGTAACGGGGGGACCAACACAGATACGCAGTATTTT
NA	TRBV5-6	NA	14	TRBJ1-4	CASSQTGFGEKLFF	TGTGCCAGCAGCCAGACAGGTTTCGGCGAAAAACTGTTTTTT
NA	TRBV11-2	NA	16	TRBJ2-1	CASSSGRGSSYNEQFF	TGTGCCAGCAGCTCAGGACGGGGCAGCTCCTACAATGAGCAGTTCTTC
few	TRBV12-3/TRBV12-4	TRBD1	16	TRBJ1-2	CASSPSGQGRDYGYTF	TGTGCCAGCAGCCCATCTGGACAGGGCCGGGACTATGGCTACACCTTC
many	TRBV29-1	NA	15	TRBJ2-3	CSVVGHNYFTDTQYF	TGCAGCGTGGTAGGACACAACTATTTCACAGATACGCAGTATTTT
few	TRBV6-5	TRBD1	13	TRBJ2-7	CASSYQGAWEQYF	TGTGCCAGCAGTTACCAGGGGGCGTGGGAGCAGTACTTC
many	TRBV28	NA	12	TRBJ2-7	CARKSYPYEQYF	TGTGCCAGAAAGTCGTACCCCTACGAGCAGTACTTC
few	TRBV6-5	NA	13	TRBJ1-2	CASSLGGSRGYTF	TGTGCCAGCAGTTTGGGTGGGTCGCGGGGCTACACCTTC
few	TRBV11-2	NA	14	TRBJ1-1	CASREHQTDTEAFF	TGTGCCAGCAGGGAACACCAGACAGACACTGAAGCTTTCTTT
NA	TRBV9	NA	14	TRBJ2-3	CASAASRDLHTQYF	TGTGCCAGCGCCGCAAGCCGGGACTTACATACGCAGTATTTT
once	TRBV7-9	NA	16	TRBJ2-7	CASSTTFGDEAYEQYF	TGTGCCAGCAGTACTACGTTTGGGGACGAAGCCTACGAGCAGTACTTC
many	TRBV4-1	NA	14	TRBJ2-7	CASSLLSGPYEQYF	TGCGCCAGCAGCCTATTATCAGGGCCCTACGAGCAGTACTTC
few	TRBV29-1	NA	14	TRBJ2-7	CSVTGTESSYEQYF	TGCAGCGTGACCGGGACGGAGAGCTCCTACGAGCAGTACTTC
many	TRBV28	NA	17	TRBJ2-5	CASSAGSGGLYQETQYF	TGTGCCAGCAGTGCGGGGTCGGGGGGCCTGTACCAAGAGACCCAGTACTTC
NA	TRBV12-3/TRBV12-4	TRBD2	21	TRBJ2-3	CASGIHPGQGLAGGPTDTQYF	TGTGCCAGCGGAATACATCCGGGACAGGGACTAGCGGGGGGCCCCACAGATACGCAGTATTTT
few	TRBV25-1	NA	17	TRBJ2-1	CASSIQSGLESYNEQFF	TGTGCCAGCAGTATACAAAGCGGGCTTGAGAGCTACAATGAGCAGTTCTTC
few	TRBV12-3/TRBV12-4	TRBD1	15	TRBJ1-1	CASKPGQTSTTEAFF	TGTGCCAGCAAACCGGGACAGACATCTACCACTGAAGCTTTCTTT
NA	TRBV20-1	NA	14	TRBJ2-2	CSASGGLLTGELFF	TGCAGTGCTAGCGGGGGCTTGCTCACCGGGGAGCTGTTTTTT
NA	TRBV29-1	TRBD1	14	TRBJ2-7	CSVGDGQGSYEQHF	TGCAGCGTTGGAGACGGACAGGGTTCCTACGAGCAGCACTTC
NA	TRBV10-3	TRBD2	16	TRBJ2-3	CAISDESGANTDTQYF	TGTGCCATCAGTGATGAAAGCGGGGCGAACACAGATACGCAGTATTTT
few	TRBV12-3/TRBV12-4	NA	16	TRBJ2-7	CASSIGSTSYSYEQYF	TGTGCCAGCAGCATAGGGTCCACCTCCTACTCCTACGAGCAGTACTTC
few	TRBV19	NA	14	TRBJ2-7	CASSIGGASYEQYF	TGTGCCAGTAGTATCGGAGGGGCCTCCTACGAGCAGTACTTC
few	TRBV19	TRBD2	17	TRBJ2-7	CASIPSGGQSGIHEQYF	TGTGCCAGTATTCCTAGCGGGGGACAATCCGGGATCCACGAGCAGTACTTC
few	TRBV27	TRBD1	12	TRBJ1-4	CASTGGGEKLFF	TGTGCCAGTACAGGGGGTGGCGAAAAACTGTTTTTT
few	TRBV4-3	NA	16	TRBJ2-2	CASSQDTRGGTGELFF	TGCGCCAGCAGCCAAGATACCAGGGGCGGCACCGGGGAGCTGTTTTTT
few	TRBV25-1	NA	13	TRBJ1-5	CASSEYGSEPQHF	TGTGCCAGCAGTGAATATGGTTCGGAGCCCCAGCATTTT
few	TRBV30	NA	14	TRBJ2-3	CAWSTGIGTDTQYF	TGTGCCTGGAGTACAGGGATAGGCACAGATACGCAGTATTTT
NA	TRBV4-1	NA	14	TRBJ1-2	CASSQIAGNYGYTF	TGCGCCAGCAGCCAAATTGCAGGGAACTATGGCTACACCTTC
few	TRBV29-1	NA	12	TRBJ1-3	CSGHGTGNTIYF	TGCAGCGGACATGGGACAGGAAACACCATATATTTT
NA	TRBV27	NA	14	TRBJ2-7	CASSFSPGAYEPYF	TGTGCCAGCAGTTTCTCACCCGGCGCCTACGAGCCGTACTTC
few	TRBV14	NA	12	TRBJ2-2	CASSSKLGELFF	TGTGCCAGCAGTTCTAAACTCGGGGAGCTGTTTTTT
NA	TRBV9	TRBD1	14	TRBJ2-3	CASSSQGVADTQYF	TGTGCCAGCAGCTCGCAGGGGGTTGCGGATACGCAGTATTTT
many	TRBV7-6	NA	14	TRBJ2-3	CASSSLEGLDTQYF	TGTGCCAGCAGCTCTTTGGAGGGGTTAGATACGCAGTATTTT
NA	TRBV28	TRBD2	14	TRBJ2-7	CASSQAGSRYEQYF	TGTGCCAGCAGTCAAGCGGGAAGTCGATACGAGCAGTACTTC
many	TRBV29-1	TRBD2	15	TRBJ2-2	CSVERLAGSPGELFF	TGCAGCGTTGAAAGGCTAGCGGGGAGTCCCGGGGAGCTGTTTTTT
NA	TRBV20-1	NA	12	TRBJ1-1	CSASTLGVDAFF	TGCAGTGCTAGCACGCTGGGGGTTGACGCTTTCTTT
NA	TRBV6-2/TRBV6-3	NA	14	TRBJ1-5	CASSLNRDNQPQHF	TGTGCCAGCAGTTTAAACAGAGACAATCAACCCCAGCATTTT
NA	TRBV20-1	NA	15	TRBJ1-1	CSAREAGELNTEAFF	TGCAGTGCTAGAGAGGCAGGCGAATTAAACACTGAAGCTTTCTTT
many	TRBV12-3/TRBV12-4	NA	14	TRBJ1-2	CASSPGGPHYGYTF	TGTGCCAGCAGTCCCGGCGGTCCCCACTATGGCTACACCTTC
NA	TRBV6-5	TRBD1	15	TRBJ2-1	CASSYEGQGFNEQFF	TGTGCCAGCAGTTACGAGGGACAGGGGTTTAATGAGCAGTTCTTC
NA	TRBV27	NA	14	TRBJ2-3	CASSFRQITDTQYF	TGTGCCAGCAGTTTTCGCCAGATCACAGATACGCAGTATTTT
few	TRBV29-1	TRBD1	14	TRBJ1-1	CSVESWRQGTEAFF	TGCAGCGTTGAAAGTTGGAGACAGGGCACTGAAGCTTTCTTT
NA	TRBV4-1	NA	15	TRBJ2-2	CASSRGGTYTGELFF	TGCGCCAGCAGCAGAGGTGGCACTTACACCGGGGAGCTGTTTTTT
many	TRBV27	TRBD1	14	TRBJ2-3	CASSFRQGADTQYF	TGTGCCAGCAGTTTTAGACAGGGGGCAGATACGCAGTATTTT
NA	TRBV16	TRBD1	17	TRBJ2-1	CASSQVVRTGDYNEQFF	TGTGCCAGCAGCCAAGTCGTCCGGACAGGGGATTACAATGAGCAGTTCTTC
few	TRBV12-3/TRBV12-4	TRBD1	14	TRBJ1-2	CASSWGQSNYGYTF	TGTGCCAGCAGTTGGGGACAGTCTAACTATGGCTACACCTTC
NA	TRBV4-2	NA	17	TRBJ2-7	CASSQEVGGETSYEQYF	TGTGCCAGCAGCCAAGAAGTTGGGGGAGAGACCTCCTACGAGCAGTACTTC
many	TRBV19	TRBD2	15	TRBJ2-4	CASSIIAGAKNIQYF	TGTGCCAGTAGTATTATAGCGGGAGCCAAAAACATTCAGTACTTC
NA	TRBV4-1	TRBD2	14	TRBJ2-7	CASGHDPGGYEQYF	TGCGCCAGCGGCCATGACCCGGGGGGGTACGAGCAGTACTTC
many	TRBV4-1	NA	13	TRBJ1-5	CASSQDGYQPQHF	TGCGCCAGCAGCCAAGATGGGTATCAGCCCCAGCATTTT
many	TRBV4-1	NA	15	TRBJ2-7	CASSQDMERYYEQYF	TGCGCCAGCAGCCAAGACATGGAAAGGTACTACGAGCAGTACTTC
many	TRBV2	NA	15	TRBJ1-6	CASSEGRTYNSPLHF	TGTGCCAGCAGTGAAGGAAGGACCTATAATTCACCCCTCCACTTT